A selection of T cell receptor beta chains follows, all from one sample in a study of T cell responses to AZD1222 COVID-19 vaccine. Only in-frame clones appear in the TCRdb table, and some are missing; sequencing was by immunoSEQ multiplex PCR. The data contain about 150,000 clones, 90% of them singletons. Here the sequenced sample was peripheral blood, taken on day 0 of AZD1222 vaccination. All receptors derive from an adult in good health. CDR3s include the opening cysteine and the closing phenylalanine or tryptophan. The D gene is left open where the match is weak. Some rows mark clone size as missing; the rest say once, few, many or name a class of expanded clone.

d_call | j_call | v_call | clone_size | cdr3_aa | cdr3_nt
TRBD2 | TRBJ2-2 | TRBV15 | few | CATSRALSGRFTGELFF | TGTGCCACCAGCAGAGCTCTAAGCGGGAGGTTCACCGGGGAGCTGTTTTTT
TRBD1 | TRBJ1-4 | TRBV15 | once | CATSRGGTVEEKLFF | TGTGCCACCAGCAGAGGAGGGACAGTAGAAGAAAAACTGTTTTTT
. | TRBJ2-7 | TRBV2 | . | CASRRQFEQYF | TGTGCCAGCAGACGACAGTTTGAGCAGTACTTC
. | TRBJ2-2 | TRBV7-9 | . | CASTLDTGELFF | TGTGCCAGCACCCTAGACACCGGGGAGCTGTTTTTT
TRBD1 | TRBJ1-1 | TRBV7-8 | once | CASSFLGQGVTEAFF | TGTGCCAGCAGCTTCCTAGGACAGGGCGTCACTGAAGCTTTCTTT
. | TRBJ1-1 | TRBV6-5 | . | CASSWWGKNTEAFF | TGTGCCAGCAGTTGGTGGGGAAAGAACACTGAAGCTTTCTTT
TRBD1 | TRBJ1-4 | TRBV10-3 | . | CAPPGCGQALPTNEKLFF | TGTGCCCCCCCAGGTTGCGGACAGGCTCTTCCAACTAATGAAAAACTGTTTTTT
. | TRBJ2-5 | TRBV19 | . | CASSIIFQETQYF | TGTGCCAGTAGTATCATCTTCCAAGAGACCCAGTACTTC
. | TRBJ2-5 | TRBV29-1 | . | CSVGTIVGSLRGTQYF | TGCAGCGTTGGGACGATTGTGGGGAGCCTTAGGGGGACCCAGTACTTC
. | TRBJ1-1 | TRBV19 | . | CASRPTGTPNTEAFF | TGTGCCAGTAGACCTACCGGGACACCGAACACTGAAGCTTTCTTT
. | TRBJ2-3 | TRBV2 | . | CASSGSRLGITDTQYF | TGTGCCAGCAGTGGGTCCCGATTAGGGATCACAGATACGCAGTATTTT
. | TRBJ2-7 | TRBV12-3/TRBV12-4 | . | CASSFTIGDEQYF | TGTGCCAGCAGCTTTACGATAGGAGACGAGCAGTACTTC
. | TRBJ2-2 | TRBV4-1 | few | CASRGDGFYNTGELFF | TGCGCCAGCAGGGGGGATGGTTTTTATAACACCGGGGAGCTGTTTTTT
. | TRBJ1-2 | TRBV21-1 | . | CASVKQGASDYGYTF | TGTGCCAGCGTTAAACAGGGGGCGTCGGACTATGGCTACACCTTC
TRBD2 | TRBJ2-1 | TRBV6-6 | . | CASRILAGVSDEQFF | TGTGCCAGCAGGATTTTAGCGGGAGTTAGCGATGAGCAGTTCTTC
TRBD1 | TRBJ1-3 | TRBV28 | . | CASSRTGVGNTIYF | TGTGCCAGCAGCCGGACAGGGGTGGGAAACACCATATATTTT
TRBD1 | TRBJ1-1 | TRBV28 | once | CASNLMGQGAHEAFF | TGTGCCAGCAACCTTATGGGACAGGGGGCCCATGAAGCTTTCTTT